These 9 T cell receptor beta chains share one sample of origin, sequenced in a study of technical replicates of blood from a few donors. The table came from immunoSEQ multiplex PCR; TCRdb's copy has only in-frame clones and leaves some out. Of 55,000 to 75,000 clones listed, roughly 95% are singletons. The sequenced sample consisted of PBMCs. These receptors originate from a human donor in good health. Some clones in this sample may be carry-over from other donors' samples.

This clone was observed a few times. The chain couples TRBV29-1 to TRBJ1-1; the D gene is possibly TRBD1 (5 bases). This CDR3 has 12 residues. V lost 7 bases and J lost 3, with 12 bases in between. Per the germline V gene, CDR1 is SQVTM and CDR2 is ANQGSEA. CDR3 region: CSATSGYTEAFF. The DNA for the CDR3 is TGCAGCGCCACGTCAGGGTACACTGAAGCTTTCTTT.

This chain links TRBV7-6 with TRBJ2-7; 7 bases agree with TRBD1. The CDR3 extends over 15 amino acids. CDR1 SGHVS and CDR2 FNYEAQ come from the germline V gene. J gave up 4 bases and V 5 bases, and 11 bases lay outside the gene matches. The CDR3 DNA reads TGTGCCAGCAGCGGTAAGACAGGGACAGTGTACGAGCAGTACTTC. It specifies CASSGKTGTVYEQYF.

The rearrangement uses TRBV7-2 and TRBJ1-2, with 8 bases matching TRBD1. The CDR3 loop spans 13 amino acids. V shed 5 bases, J shed 4 bases, and the junction held 3 bases outside the gene matches. Germline CDR1 and CDR2: SGHTA and FQGNSA. The CDR3 sequence is CASSPDRVYGYTF. Here the CDR3 DNA reads TGTGCCAGCAGCCCGGACAGGGTCTATGGCTACACCTTC.

Regarding this clone: At one boundary the junction diverges from the germline segment, which might be a read error. V gene TRBV7-2 combines with J gene TRBJ2-5, with 12 bases that match TRBD2. CDR1 is SGHTA, CDR2 FQGNSA, per germline. The CDR3 has 13 amino acids. In DNA, the CDR3 is TGCATGACTAGCGGGGGCCAGAGAGAGACCCAGTACTTC. This gives the protein CMTSGGQRETQYF. The complete variable domain, with remaining parts taken from reference TRBV7-2 and TRBJ2-5, reads GAGVSQSPSNKVTEKGKDVELRCDPISGHTALYWYRQSLGQGLEFLIYFQGNSAPDKSGLPSDRFSAERTGGSVSTLTIQRTQQEDSAVYLCMTSGGQRETQYFGPGTRLLVL.

Written as DNA, the CDR3 is TGTGCCAGCAGCTTGATAATACAAGACGAGCAGTACTTC. As protein: CASSLIIQDEQYF. The gene calls are TRBV5-8 and TRBJ2-7, with unresolved D. There are 13 residues in the CDR3. Trimming removed 1 base at V and 5 bases at J, with 10 bases between. Per the germline V gene, CDR1 is SGHTS and CDR2 is YDEGEE.

The chain couples TRBV10-1 to TRBJ2-5; 9 nucleotides line up with TRBD2. There are 14 residues in the CDR3. CDR1 and CDR2 (germline): WNHNN, SYGVQD (reference sequence). Unmatched junction bases numbered 9, after V lost 8 bases and J lost 5 bases. CDR3 coding DNA: TGCGCCAGCCGACAGCGGGAGGATGAGGAGACCCAGTACTTC. Amino acid sequence: CASRQREDEETQYF.

The CDR3 sequence: CASGFLGGNTEAFF. The CDR3 region has the DNA TGTGCCAGCGGGTTTTTGGGGGGTAACACTGAAGCTTTCTTT. The chain links TRBV6-1 to TRBJ1-1, with TRBD1 as a possible D gene (5 bases). Per the germline V gene, CDR1 is MNHNS and CDR2 is SASEGT. Trimming took 8 bases from V and 2 from J, leaving 15 bases between them. CDR3 length equals 14 residues.

J is TRBJ2-7 and V is TRBV14, with 10 nucleotides matching TRBD1. In germline, CDR1 is SGHDN, CDR2 FVKESK. V shed 5 bases, J shed 3 bases, and the junction held 4 bases outside the gene matches. This CDR3 has 14 residues. The CDR3, as DNA: TGTGCCAGCAGCGGGGACAGGGGATTCTACGAGCAGTACTTC. Encoded protein: CASSGDRGFYEQYF.

In this sample, this clone turned up once. The CDR3 DNA reads as TGTGCCAGCAGCTATCCCGGGACACAGCAAGAGACCCAGTACTTC. Its translation is CASSYPGTQQETQYF. The rearrangement links TRBV5-6 to TRBJ2-5; D is perhaps TRBD1 (6 bases). Per germline, CDR1 SGHDT and CDR2 YYEEEE. With 3 bases removed from V and 2 bases from J, the gap between germline ends came to 14 bases. The CDR3 has 15 amino acids.